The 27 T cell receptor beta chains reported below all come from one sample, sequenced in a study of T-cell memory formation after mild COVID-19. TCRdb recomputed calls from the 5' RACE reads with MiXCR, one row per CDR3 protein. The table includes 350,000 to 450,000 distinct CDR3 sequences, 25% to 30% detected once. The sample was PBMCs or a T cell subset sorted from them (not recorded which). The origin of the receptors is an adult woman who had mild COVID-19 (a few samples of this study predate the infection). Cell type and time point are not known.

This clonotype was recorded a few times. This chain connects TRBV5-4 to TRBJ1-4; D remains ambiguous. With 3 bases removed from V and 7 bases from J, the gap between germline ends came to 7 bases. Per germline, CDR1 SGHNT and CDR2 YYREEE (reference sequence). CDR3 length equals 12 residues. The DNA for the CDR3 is TGTGCCAGCAGCTCCCCGGGTGAAAAACTGTTTTTT. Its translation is CASSSPGEKLFF.

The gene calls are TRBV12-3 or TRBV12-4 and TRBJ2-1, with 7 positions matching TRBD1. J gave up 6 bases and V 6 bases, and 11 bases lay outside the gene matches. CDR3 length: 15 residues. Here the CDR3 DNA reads TGTGCCAGCAGCCCCCGTGGGCAGGGGGTCAATGAGCAGTTCTTC. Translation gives CASSPRGQGVNEQFF.

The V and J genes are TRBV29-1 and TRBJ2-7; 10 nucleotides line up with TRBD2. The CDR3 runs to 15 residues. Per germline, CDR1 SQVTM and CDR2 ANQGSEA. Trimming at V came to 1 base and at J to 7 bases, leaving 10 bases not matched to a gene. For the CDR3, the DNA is TGCAGCGTTGAAGTGTTGGCTAGCGGGAGCGGTGAGCAGTACTTC. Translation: CSVEVLASGSGEQYF.

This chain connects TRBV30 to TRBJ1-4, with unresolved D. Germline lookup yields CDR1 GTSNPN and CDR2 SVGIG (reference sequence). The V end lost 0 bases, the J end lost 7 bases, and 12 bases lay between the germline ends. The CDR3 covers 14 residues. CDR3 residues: CAWSVAGFTEKLFF. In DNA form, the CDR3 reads TGTGCCTGGAGTGTTGCCGGGTTCACTGAAAAACTGTTTTTT.

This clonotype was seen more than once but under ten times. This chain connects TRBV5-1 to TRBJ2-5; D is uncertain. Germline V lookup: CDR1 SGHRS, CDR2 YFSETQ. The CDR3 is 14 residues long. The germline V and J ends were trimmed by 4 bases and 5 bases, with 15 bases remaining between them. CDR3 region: CASSQGSNGETQYF. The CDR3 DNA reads TGCGCCAGCAGCCAAGGCTCAAACGGGGAGACCCAGTACTTC.

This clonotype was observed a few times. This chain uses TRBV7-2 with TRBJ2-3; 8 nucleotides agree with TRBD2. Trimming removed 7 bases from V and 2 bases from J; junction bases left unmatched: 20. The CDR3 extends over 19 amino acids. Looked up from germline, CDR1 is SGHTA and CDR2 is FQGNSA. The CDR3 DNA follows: TGTGCCAGCACCCCCGCGGTAGCGGGGCTCCCCATATCCACAGATACGCAGTATTTT. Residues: CASTPAVAGLPISTDTQYF.

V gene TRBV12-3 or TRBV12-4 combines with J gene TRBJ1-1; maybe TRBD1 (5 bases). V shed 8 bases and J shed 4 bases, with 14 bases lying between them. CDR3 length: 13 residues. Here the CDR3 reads CASGNTGGTEAFF. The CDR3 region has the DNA TGTGCCAGCGGAAACACTGGGGGCACTGAAGCTTTCTTT.

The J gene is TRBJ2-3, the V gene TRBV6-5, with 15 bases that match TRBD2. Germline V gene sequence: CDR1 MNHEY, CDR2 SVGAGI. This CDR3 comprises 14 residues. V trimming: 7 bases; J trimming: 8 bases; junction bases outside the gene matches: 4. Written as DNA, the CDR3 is TGTGCCAGCAAAGGGGGACTAGCGGGAGGTACGCAGTATTTT. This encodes CASKGGLAGGTQYF.

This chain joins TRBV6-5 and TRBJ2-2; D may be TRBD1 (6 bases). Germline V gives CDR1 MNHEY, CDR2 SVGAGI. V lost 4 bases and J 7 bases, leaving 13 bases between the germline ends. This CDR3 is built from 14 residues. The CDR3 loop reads CASSFDRFYGELFF. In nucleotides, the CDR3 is TGTGCCAGCAGTTTCGACAGGTTCTACGGGGAGCTGTTTTTT.

The DNA of the CDR3 is TGTGCCACCACCCGACCCCCTAGCGCGGAGCAGTTCTTC. This sequence encodes CATTRPPSAEQFF. The rearrangement joins TRBV15 to TRBJ2-1; TRBD2 is a possible D gene (6 bases). Germline CDR1 and CDR2: LNHNV and YYDKDF (reference sequence). Trimming removed 7 bases from V and 10 bases from J, with 17 bases in between. The CDR3 loop spans 13 amino acids.

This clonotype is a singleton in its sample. The CDR3 here is CAWSPHVGYTF. DNA for the CDR3: TGTGCCTGGAGCCCTCATGTAGGCTACACCTTC. The gene calls are TRBV30 and TRBJ1-2; D ambiguous. V lost 3 bases to trimming and J lost 8 bases, with 10 bases between them. Germline values: CDR1 GTSNPN, CDR2 SVGIG (reference sequence). The CDR3 runs to 11 residues.

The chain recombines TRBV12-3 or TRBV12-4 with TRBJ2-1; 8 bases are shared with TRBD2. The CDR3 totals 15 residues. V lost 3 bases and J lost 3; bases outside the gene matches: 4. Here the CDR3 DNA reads TGTGCCAGCAGTTTTACGCTAGCGGGCTACAATGAGCAGTTCTTC. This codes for CASSFTLAGYNEQFF.

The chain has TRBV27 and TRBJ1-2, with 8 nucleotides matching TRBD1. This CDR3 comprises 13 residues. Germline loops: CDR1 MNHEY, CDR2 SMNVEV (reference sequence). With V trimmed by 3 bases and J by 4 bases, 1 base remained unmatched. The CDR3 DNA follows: TGTGCCAGCAGTTTCGGGACAGGCTATGGCTACACCTTC. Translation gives CASSFGTGYGYTF.

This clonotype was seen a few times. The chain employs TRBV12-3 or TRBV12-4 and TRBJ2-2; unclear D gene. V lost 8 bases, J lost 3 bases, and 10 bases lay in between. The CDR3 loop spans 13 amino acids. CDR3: CASRVLHTGELFF. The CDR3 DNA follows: TGTGCCAGCCGTGTTCTCCACACCGGGGAGCTGTTTTTT.

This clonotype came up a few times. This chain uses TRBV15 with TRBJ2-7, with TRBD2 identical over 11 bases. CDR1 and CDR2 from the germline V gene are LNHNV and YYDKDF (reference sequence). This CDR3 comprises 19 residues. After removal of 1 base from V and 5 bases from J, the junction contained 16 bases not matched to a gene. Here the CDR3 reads CATSRAAPLSLAGGHEQYF. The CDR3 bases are TGTGCCACCAGCAGAGCCGCACCACTTTCGCTAGCGGGGGGCCACGAGCAGTACTTC.

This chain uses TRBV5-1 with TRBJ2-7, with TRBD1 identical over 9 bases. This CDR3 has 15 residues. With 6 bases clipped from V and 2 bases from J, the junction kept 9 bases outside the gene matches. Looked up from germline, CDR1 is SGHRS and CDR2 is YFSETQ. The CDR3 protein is CASTPGTGPTYEQYF. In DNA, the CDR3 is TGCGCCAGCACCCCCGGGACAGGGCCCACCTACGAGCAGTACTTC.

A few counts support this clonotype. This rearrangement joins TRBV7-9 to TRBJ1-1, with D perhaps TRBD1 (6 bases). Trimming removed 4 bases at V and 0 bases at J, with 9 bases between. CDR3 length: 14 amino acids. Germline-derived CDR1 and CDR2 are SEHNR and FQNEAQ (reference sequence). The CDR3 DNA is TGTGCCAGCAGCTGGGGACATGTGAACACTGAAGCTTTCTTT. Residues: CASSWGHVNTEAFF.

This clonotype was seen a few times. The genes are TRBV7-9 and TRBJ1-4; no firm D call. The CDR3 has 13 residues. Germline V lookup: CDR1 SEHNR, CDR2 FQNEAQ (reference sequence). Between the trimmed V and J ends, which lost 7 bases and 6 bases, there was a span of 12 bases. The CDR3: CASTARRDEKLFF. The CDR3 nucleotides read TGTGCCAGCACCGCGAGGCGTGATGAAAAACTGTTTTTT. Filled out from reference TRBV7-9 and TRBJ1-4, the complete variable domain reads DTGVSQNPRHKITKRGQNVTFRCDPISEHNRLYWYRQTLGQGPEFLTYFQNEAQLEKSRLLSDRFSAERPKGSFSTLEIQRTEQGDSAMYLCASTARRDEKLFFGSGTQLSVL.

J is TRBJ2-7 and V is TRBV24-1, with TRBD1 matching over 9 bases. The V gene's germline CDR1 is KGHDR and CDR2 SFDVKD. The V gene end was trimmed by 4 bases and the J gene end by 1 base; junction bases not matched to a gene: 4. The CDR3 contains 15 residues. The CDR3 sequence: CATSEAGTGSYEQYF. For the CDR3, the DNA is TGTGCCACCAGTGAGGCCGGGACAGGGTCCTACGAGCAGTACTTC.

The CDR3 is CASSSWDEQFF. CDR3 bases: TGTGCCAGCAGCTCATGGGATGAGCAGTTCTTC. This chain links TRBV7-9 with TRBJ2-1; D unresolved. CDR1 SEHNR and CDR2 FQNEAQ come from the germline V gene (reference sequence). CDR3 length: 11 residues. V gave up 4 bases and J gave up 8 bases, with 6 bases separating them.

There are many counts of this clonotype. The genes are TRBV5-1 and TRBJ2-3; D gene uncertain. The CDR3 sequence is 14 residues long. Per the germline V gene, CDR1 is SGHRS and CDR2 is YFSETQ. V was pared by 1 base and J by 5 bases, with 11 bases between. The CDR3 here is CASSLNRAEDTQYF. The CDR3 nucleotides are TGCGCCAGCAGCTTGAATCGAGCAGAAGATACGCAGTATTTT.

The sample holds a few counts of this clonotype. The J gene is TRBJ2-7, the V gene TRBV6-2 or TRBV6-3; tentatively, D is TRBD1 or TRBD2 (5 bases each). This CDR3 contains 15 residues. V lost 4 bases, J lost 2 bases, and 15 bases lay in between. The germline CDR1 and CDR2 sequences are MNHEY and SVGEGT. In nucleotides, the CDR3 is TGTGCCAGCAGTTGGGGTCGGGACCTCACCTACGAGCAGTACTTC. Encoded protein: CASSWGRDLTYEQYF.

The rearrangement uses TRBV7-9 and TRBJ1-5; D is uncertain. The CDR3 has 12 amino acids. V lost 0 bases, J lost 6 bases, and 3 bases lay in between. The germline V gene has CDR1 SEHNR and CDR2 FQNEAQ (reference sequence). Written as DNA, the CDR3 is TGTGCCAGCAGCTTAGCCAGTCAGCCCCAGCATTTT. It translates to CASSLASQPQHF. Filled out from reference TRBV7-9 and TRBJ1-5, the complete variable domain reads DTGVSQNPRHKITKRGQNVTFRCDPISEHNRLYWYRQTLGQGPEFLTYFQNEAQLEKSRLLSDRFSAERPKGSFSTLEIQRTEQGDSAMYLCASSLASQPQHFGDGTRLSIL.

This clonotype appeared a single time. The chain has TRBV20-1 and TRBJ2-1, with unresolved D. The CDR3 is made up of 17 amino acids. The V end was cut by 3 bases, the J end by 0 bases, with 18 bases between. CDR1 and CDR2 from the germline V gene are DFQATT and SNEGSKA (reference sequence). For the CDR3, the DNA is TGCAGTGCTAGCTATCCGGGCGGTCTGAGCTCCTACAATGAGCAGTTCTTC. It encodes CSASYPGGLSSYNEQFF.

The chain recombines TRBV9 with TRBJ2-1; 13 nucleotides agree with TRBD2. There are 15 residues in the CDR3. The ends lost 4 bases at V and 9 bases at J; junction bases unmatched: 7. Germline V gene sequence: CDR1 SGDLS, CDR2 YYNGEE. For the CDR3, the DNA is TGTGCCAGCAGCACCCGGACTAGCGGGAGAGTTGAGCAGTTCTTC. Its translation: CASSTRTSGRVEQFF. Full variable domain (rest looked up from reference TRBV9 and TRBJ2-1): DSGVTQTPKHLITATGQRVTLRCSPRSGDLSVYWYQQSLDQGLQFLIQYYNGEERAKGNILERFSAQQFPDLHSELNLSSLELGDSALYFCASSTRTSGRVEQFFGPGTRLTVL.

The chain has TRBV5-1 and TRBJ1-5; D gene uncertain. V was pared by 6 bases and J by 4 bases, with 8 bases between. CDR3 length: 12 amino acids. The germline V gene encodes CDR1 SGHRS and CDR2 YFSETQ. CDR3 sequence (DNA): TGCGCCAGCAACGAAGGTAATCAGCCCCAGCATTTT. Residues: CASNEGNQPQHF.

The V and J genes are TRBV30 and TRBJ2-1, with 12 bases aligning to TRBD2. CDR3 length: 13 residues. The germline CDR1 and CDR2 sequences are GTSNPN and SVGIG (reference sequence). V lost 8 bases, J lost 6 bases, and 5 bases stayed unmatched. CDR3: CATRTSGTNEQFF. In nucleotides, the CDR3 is TGTGCCACAAGGACTAGCGGGACCAATGAGCAGTTCTTC.